What follows describes a single TCR beta chain. Its binding antigen is unknown. The sample holds no much larger clone one base away, and base qualities are not on file. This entry belongs to a study of blood T cell repertoires in COVID-19 (dated by TCRdb to 2020 to 2021). A note on the overall study: The collaborator samples originated in the United States, Italy and Spain and spanned the acute and convalescent phases of COVID-19. A de-identified subject ID, COVID-19 status, age in years and sex were almost always included in the sample metadata. The samples were drawn from the first 160 participants of the ongoing ImmuneRACE study and from about 1,200 subjects provided by 6 global collaborators. Subjects who had been exposed to COVID-19, were actively infected with it, or had recovered from it provided the deeply sampled blood TCRbeta repertoires that made up the dataset. The repertoires were made available in a free public database intended to serve as a resource for research on the immune response to SARS-CoV-2. Where available, HLA class I and class II types were obtained from metadata supplied by the sample provider rather than from assay-based typing. The material from the prospective study consisted of cDNA or gDNA derived from T cells, B-cell-depleted T cells, or PBMCs. On the study overall, not on this receptor specifically: The amount of clinical and demographic metadata varied by source and participant and was provided uncurated.

Reading from cysteine to phenylalanine, the CDR3 counts 14 amino acids. The entry retains the CDR3 DNA only, 42 bases that are in frame from base 1. V is trimmed back by 0 bases and J by 5 bases, and the junction contains 3 bases that no gene match accounts for. CDR1 is given as LGHNA and CDR2 as YSLEER, both from the germline V gene. TCRbeta CDR3 regions were amplified from genomic DNA using the immunoSEQ Assay, a bias-controlled multiplex PCR. From the authors' description of their analysis: Nucleated cell counts per sample were estimated from amplification of reference gene primers within the assay. Sequence reads were collapsed and filtered to measure the absolute abundance of every unique TCRbeta CDR3 rearrangement. Productive Simpson clonality was computed per sample as the square root of Simpson's diversity index over productive rearrangements. TCRdb took this table from immuneACCESS and kept in-frame rearrangements with V and J called. Such tables lack part of the clones; where checked against another copy, unresolved V genes explain under half of the gap, and the rest is unexplained. Clone size and the V and J calls come from that table; the DNA yielded D and trimming. The sample table holds 120,000 to 150,000 clones, of which roughly 80% were seen once. The leading ten clones occupy roughly 3% of the sample.

Whole blood was collected in K2EDTA tubes by collaborating institutions according to the institutions' own protocols. For TCRbeta analysis, collaborators shipped samples in one of three forms: frozen whole blood, isolated PBMCs, or DNA extracted from either of those sample types. Sequenced sample: peripheral blood. The rearranged segments are TRBV4-3 and TRBJ2-7, with 8 bases in between that match TRBD1. The TCR sequence derives from a woman aged 40-49 years with active or convalescent COVID-19. The encoded CDR3 is CASSQDRGRDEQYF. The nucleotides read TGCGCCAGCAGCCAAGACAGGGGGCGCGACGAGCAGTACTTC.